This T cell receptor (beta chain) appears in the sequencing data of a study of early T cells in non-severe SARS-CoV-2 infection. At the level of the study: The input, bulk RNA from unsorted whole blood, was sequenced, and chains were unpaired.

The V end lost 6 bases, the J end lost 0 bases, and 11 bases lay between the germline ends. The CDR3 loop spans 14 amino acids. Germline CDR1 is MNHNS and CDR2 is SASEGT. Individual cDNA molecules were tagged with unique molecular identifiers. Each CDR3 protein gets one entry after TCRdb re-called the 5' RACE reads with MiXCR. Of about 83,000 distinct CDR3 sequences in the sample, about an eighth were seen once. Input material: whole blood. This chain connects TRBV6-1 to TRBJ1-2; D might be TRBD1 (5 bases). This receptor was obtained from an adult who was a healthcare worker with PCR-confirmed SARS-CoV-2 infection or an uninfected control (not recorded which). The CDR3 nucleotides read TGTGCCAGCAGACACAGGTCGCCTAACTATGGCTACACCTTC. This gives the protein CASRHRSPNYGYTF.